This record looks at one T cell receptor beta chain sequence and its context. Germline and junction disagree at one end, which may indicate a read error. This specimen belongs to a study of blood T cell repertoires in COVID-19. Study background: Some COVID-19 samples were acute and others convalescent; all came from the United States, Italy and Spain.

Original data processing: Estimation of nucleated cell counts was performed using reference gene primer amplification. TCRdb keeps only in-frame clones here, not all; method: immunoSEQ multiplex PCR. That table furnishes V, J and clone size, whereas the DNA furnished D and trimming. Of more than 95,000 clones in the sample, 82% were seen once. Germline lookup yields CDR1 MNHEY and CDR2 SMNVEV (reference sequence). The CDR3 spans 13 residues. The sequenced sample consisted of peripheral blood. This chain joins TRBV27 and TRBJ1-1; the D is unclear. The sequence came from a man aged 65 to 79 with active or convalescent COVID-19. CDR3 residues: CASNLRRNTEAFF. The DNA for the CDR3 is TGTGCCAGCAATTTAAGGAGGAACACTGAAGCTTTCTTT.